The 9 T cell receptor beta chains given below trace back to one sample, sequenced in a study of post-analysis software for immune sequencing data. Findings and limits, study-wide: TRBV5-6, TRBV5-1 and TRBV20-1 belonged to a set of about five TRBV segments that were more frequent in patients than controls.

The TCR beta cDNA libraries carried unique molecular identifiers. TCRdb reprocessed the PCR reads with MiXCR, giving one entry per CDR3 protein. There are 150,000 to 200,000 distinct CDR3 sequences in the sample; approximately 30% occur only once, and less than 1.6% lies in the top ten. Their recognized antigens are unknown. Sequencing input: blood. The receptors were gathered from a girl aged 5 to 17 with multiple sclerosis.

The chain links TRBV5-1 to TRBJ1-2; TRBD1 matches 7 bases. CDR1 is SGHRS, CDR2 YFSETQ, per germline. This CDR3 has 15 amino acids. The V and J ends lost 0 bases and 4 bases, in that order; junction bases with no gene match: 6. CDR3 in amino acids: CASSLEQGGFYGYTF. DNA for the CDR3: TGCGCCAGCAGCTTGGAGCAGGGGGGCTTCTATGGCTACACCTTC.

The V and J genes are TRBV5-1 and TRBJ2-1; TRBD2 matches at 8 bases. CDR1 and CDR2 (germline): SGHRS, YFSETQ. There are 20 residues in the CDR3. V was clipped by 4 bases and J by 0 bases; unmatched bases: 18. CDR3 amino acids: CASSLPLPSGSRNSYNEQFF. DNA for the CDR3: TGCGCCAGCAGCCTCCCCCTTCCCAGCGGGAGTCGGAACTCCTACAATGAGCAGTTCTTC.

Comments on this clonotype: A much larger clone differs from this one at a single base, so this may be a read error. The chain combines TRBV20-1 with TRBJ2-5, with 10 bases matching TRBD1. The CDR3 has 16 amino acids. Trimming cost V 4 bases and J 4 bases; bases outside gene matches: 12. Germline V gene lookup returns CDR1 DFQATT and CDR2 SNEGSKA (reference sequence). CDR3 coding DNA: TGCAGTGCTAATGCACCGGGACAGGGGTTCAGAGAGACCCAGTACTTC. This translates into CSANAPGQGFRETQYF.

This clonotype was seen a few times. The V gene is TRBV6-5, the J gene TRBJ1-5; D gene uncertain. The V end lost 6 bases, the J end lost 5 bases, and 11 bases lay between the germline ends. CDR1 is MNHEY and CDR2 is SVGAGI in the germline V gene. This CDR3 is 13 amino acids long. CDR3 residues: CASRTTVHQPQHF. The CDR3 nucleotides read TGTGCCAGCAGAACGACGGTCCATCAGCCCCAGCATTTT.

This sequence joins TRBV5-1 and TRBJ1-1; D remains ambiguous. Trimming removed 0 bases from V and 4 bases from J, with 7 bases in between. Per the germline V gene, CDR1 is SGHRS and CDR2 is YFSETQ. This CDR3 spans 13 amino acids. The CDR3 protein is CASSLVEGTEAFF. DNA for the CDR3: TGCGCCAGCAGCTTGGTGGAGGGCACTGAAGCTTTCTTT.

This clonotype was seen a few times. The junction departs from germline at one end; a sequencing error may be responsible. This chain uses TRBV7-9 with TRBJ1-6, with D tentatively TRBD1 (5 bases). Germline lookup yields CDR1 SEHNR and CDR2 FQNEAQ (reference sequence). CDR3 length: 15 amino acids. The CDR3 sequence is CANSIPGDVNSPLHF. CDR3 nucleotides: TGTGCCAACAGCATTCCTGGGGACGTAAATTCACCCCTCCACTTT.

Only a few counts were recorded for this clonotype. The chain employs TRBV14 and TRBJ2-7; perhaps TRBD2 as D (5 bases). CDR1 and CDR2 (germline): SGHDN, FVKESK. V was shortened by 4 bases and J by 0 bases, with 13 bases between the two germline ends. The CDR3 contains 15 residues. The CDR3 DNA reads TGTGCCAGCAGCCGGCAACACACTAGCTCCTACGAGCAGTACTTC. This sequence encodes CASSRQHTSSYEQYF.

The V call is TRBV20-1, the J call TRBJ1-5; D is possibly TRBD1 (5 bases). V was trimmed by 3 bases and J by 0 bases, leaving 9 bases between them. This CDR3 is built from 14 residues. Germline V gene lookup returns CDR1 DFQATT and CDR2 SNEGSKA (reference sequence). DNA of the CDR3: TGCAGTGCTAGTTCAGGGACTAGCAATCAGCCCCAGCATTTT. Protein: CSASSGTSNQPQHF.

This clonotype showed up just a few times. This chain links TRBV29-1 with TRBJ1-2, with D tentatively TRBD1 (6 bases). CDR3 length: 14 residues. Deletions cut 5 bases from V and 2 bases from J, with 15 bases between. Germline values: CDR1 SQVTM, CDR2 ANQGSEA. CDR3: CSVLPGELNYGYTF. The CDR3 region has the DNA TGCAGCGTTCTTCCAGGGGAGTTGAACTATGGCTACACCTTC.